The 22 T cell receptor beta chains presented below share a single source sample, sequenced in a study of long-term antiretroviral therapy in people with HIV. Running of the v3.0 immunoSEQ assay took place at survey level. Clones were sequenced by immunoSEQ multiplex PCR, and TCRdb holds only the in-frame ones, with some missing. The top ten hold 13% to 15% of the sample, which has some 18,000 clones, just over 75% seen once. The source was unsorted PBMCs, collected 0.5 years before starting antiretroviral therapy. All receptors derive from a woman between 50 and 59 years old with HIV.

This rearrangement joins TRBV5-1 to TRBJ2-2; 7 bases are a match to TRBD2. Germline CDR1 SGHRS, CDR2 YFSETQ. This CDR3 comprises 16 residues. V lost 1 base and J lost 0; bases outside the gene matches: 3. The CDR3 here is CASSLSTSANTGELFF. The DNA of the CDR3 is TGCGCCAGCAGCTTGAGCACTAGCGCGAACACCGGGGAGCTGTTTTTT.

The chain recombines TRBV27 with TRBJ2-3, with D hard to call. Trimming stripped 3 bases from V and 6 bases from J, with 19 bases between. Germline CDR1 and CDR2: MNHEY and SMNVEV (reference sequence). The CDR3 spans 16 residues. The CDR3 nucleotides are TGTGCCAGCAGTTTCTCAGGTTACAGAGTCGCTGATACGCAGTATTTT. It yields the protein CASSFSGYRVADTQYF.

V is TRBV5-1 and J is TRBJ2-2; D ambiguous. The CDR3 length is 17 residues. V was cut by 4 bases and J by 0 bases, with 16 bases left in between. Germline CDR1 is SGHRS and CDR2 is YFSETQ. The CDR3 coding sequence is TGCGCCAGCAGCCGTACCTTAGATCAAGCGAACACCGGGGAGCTGTTTTTT. It codes for CASSRTLDQANTGELFF.

The genes are TRBV5-4 and TRBJ2-3; 8 nucleotides line up with TRBD2. The V and J ends lost 4 bases and 7 bases, in that order; junction bases with no gene match: 20. CDR1 is SGHNT and CDR2 is YYREEE in the germline V gene (reference sequence). CDR3 length equals 18 residues. In DNA form, the CDR3 reads TGTGCCAGCAGCACAAGAGGTCTCGGGGGGGCGGGTCTCTATACGCAGTATTTT. It specifies CASSTRGLGGAGLYTQYF. The full variable domain, its missing parts supplied by reference TRBV5-4 and TRBJ2-3, is ETGVTQSPTHLIKTRGQQVTLRCSSQSGHNTVSWYQQALGQGPQFIFQYYREEENGRGNFPPRFSGLQFPNYSSELNVNALELDDSALYLCASSTRGLGGAGLYTQYFGPGTRLTVL.

The chain couples TRBV9 to TRBJ2-5; 7 positions agree with TRBD1. Germline CDR1 is SGDLS and CDR2 is YYNGEE. This CDR3 region has 15 residues. The ends lost 3 bases at V and 3 bases at J; junction bases unmatched: 8. The CDR3 DNA is TGTGCCAGCAGCGCCTCGGAGACAGGGAAAGAGACCCAGTACTTC. Translated: CASSASETGKETQYF.

The chain employs TRBV19 and TRBJ1-4; the D gene is possibly TRBD1 (5 bases). Trimming shortened V by 1 base and J by 6 bases, and 12 bases separated the two germline ends. This CDR3 spans 15 amino acids. CDR1 LNHDA and CDR2 SQIVND come from the germline V gene (reference sequence). CDR3 amino acids: CASSIARGDYEKLFF. The CDR3 nucleotides read TGTGCCAGTAGTATAGCGAGAGGGGATTATGAAAAACTGTTTTTT.

The V call is TRBV27, the J call TRBJ1-3, with D tentatively TRBD1 (6 bases). The V end was cut by 6 bases, the J end by 0 bases, with 9 bases between. The CDR3 covers 14 residues. From germline, CDR1 is MNHEY and CDR2 SMNVEV (reference sequence). The CDR3, as DNA: TGTGCCAGCAGGACAGGCCTCTCTGGAAACACCATATATTTT. Translation: CASRTGLSGNTIYF.

This clone showed up just a few times. The chain combines TRBV18 with TRBJ2-3; D call uncertain. The CDR3 spans 13 residues. V lost 3 bases and J lost 6, with 10 bases in between. Germline V gene sequence: CDR1 KGHSH, CDR2 LQKENI. The CDR3 coding sequence is TGTGCCAGCTCACCCACTCAAATGGATACGCAGTATTTT. It is translated as CASSPTQMDTQYF.

Turning to this clone: Mismatch with germline at one junction end may stem from a read error. V usage is TRBV7-9 and J usage is TRBJ1-5; possibly TRBD1 for D (6 bases). This CDR3 is built from 13 residues. In germline, CDR1 is SEHNR, CDR2 FQNEAQ (reference sequence). CDR3 sequence reads: CASNGQKNQPQHF. The CDR3 nucleotides are TGTGCGAGCAACGGACAGAAAAATCAGCCCCAGCATTTT. The full variable domain, completed using reference TRBV7-9 and TRBJ1-5, is DTGVSQNPRHKITKRGQNVTFRCDPISEHNRLYWYRQTLGQGPEFLTYFQNEAQLEKSRLLSDRFSAERPKGSFSTLEIQRTEQGDSAMYLCASNGQKNQPQHFGDGTRLSIL.

This chain joins TRBV6-1 and TRBJ2-7; maybe TRBD2 (5 bases). With 0 bases removed from V and 4 bases from J, the gap between germline ends came to 13 bases. The CDR3 is 15 amino acids. Per germline, CDR1 MNHNS and CDR2 SASEGT. Written as DNA, the CDR3 is TGTGCCAGCAGTGAAGCGGGTGGGAGACCTTACGAGCAGTACGTC. This codes for CASSEAGGRPYEQYV.

This clone was seen only once. This chain connects TRBV28 to TRBJ1-6, with D possibly matching TRBD1 (6 bases). Germline CDR1 MDHEN, CDR2 SYDVKM. The V end lost 11 bases, the J end lost 0 bases, and 11 bases lay between the germline ends. This CDR3 has 14 residues. The DNA for the CDR3 is TGTGCCGTCGGCAGGGGCTCCTATAATTCACCCCTCCACTTT. Its protein product is CAVGRGSYNSPLHF.

V usage is TRBV19 and J usage is TRBJ1-2; D perhaps matches TRBD1 (6 bases). V lost 6 bases, J lost 5 bases, and 7 bases lay in between. Germline assignment: CDR1 LNHDA and CDR2 SQIVND (reference sequence). The length of the CDR3 is 11 residues. CDR3 bases: TGTGCCAGTAGGGACAGATATGGCTACACCTTC. Protein: CASRDRYGYTF.

This clone has only a few counts. The chain joins TRBV7-3 to TRBJ1-6; no definite D call. This CDR3 is 14 amino acids long. V shed 5 bases and J shed 10 bases, with 15 bases lying between them. Germline values: CDR1 SGHTA, CDR2 FQGTGA. CDR3 in DNA: TGTGCCAGCAGCCCCAAGGTGGGTCTGTCACCCCTCCACTTT. It is translated as CASSPKVGLSPLHF.

V is TRBV10-2 and J is TRBJ2-3, with TRBD2 identical over 7 bases. The V gene end was trimmed by 8 bases and the J gene end by 8 bases; junction bases not matched to a gene: 10. The CDR3 covers 13 residues. Germline loops: CDR1 WSHSY, CDR2 SAAADI. As DNA, the CDR3 is TGCGCCAGCCTCGAAATACTAGCGCTTACGCAGTATTTT. Translated: CASLEILALTQYF.

V and J are TRBV9 and TRBJ1-3; no definite D call. The germline V gene encodes CDR1 SGDLS and CDR2 YYNGEE. Trimming removed 0 bases from V and 0 bases from J, with 4 bases in between. There are 14 residues in the CDR3. In nucleotides, the CDR3 is TGTGCCAGCAGCGTAGGGAGCTCTGGAAACACCATATATTTT. It codes for CASSVGSSGNTIYF.

The chain uses TRBV4-1 and TRBJ1-5; D is perhaps TRBD1 (6 bases). The CDR3 sequence is 15 residues long. CDR1 is MGHRA and CDR2 is YSYEKL in the germline V gene. V lost 4 bases, J lost 4 bases, and 14 bases lay in between. CDR3 DNA sequence: TGCGCCAGCAGCCCCTCCGGGGGGCAAAATCAGCCCCAGCATTTT. Translated: CASSPSGGQNQPQHF.

The chain joins TRBV11-2 to TRBJ2-1; no clear D gene. The V end was cut by 8 bases, the J end by 5 bases, with 4 bases between. Germline assignment: CDR1 SGHAT and CDR2 FQNNGV. The CDR3 loop spans 10 amino acids. The CDR3 region is CASRDNEQFF. The DNA of the CDR3 is TGTGCCAGCCGAGACAATGAGCAGTTCTTC.

The chain has TRBV5-6 and TRBJ1-2; D gene ambiguous. There are 13 residues in the CDR3. Germline V gives CDR1 SGHDT, CDR2 YYEEEE. V gave up 4 bases and J gave up 6 bases, with 13 bases separating them. CDR3 DNA sequence: TGTGCCAGCAGCCACCGCAGTGGGGATGGCTACACCTTC. This translates into CASSHRSGDGYTF.

V and J are TRBV5-5 and TRBJ1-6, with D perhaps TRBD1 (6 bases). CDR1 and CDR2 (germline): SGHKS, YYEKEE (reference sequence). CDR3 length equals 15 residues. V lost 4 bases and J lost 8, with 16 bases in between. CDR3 nucleotide sequence: TGTGCCAGCAGCGCCAGACAAGGGGGGGATTCACCCCTCCACTTT. It specifies CASSARQGGDSPLHF.

The chain links TRBV7-9 to TRBJ2-1, with 10 bases lining up with TRBD2. CDR3 length equals 17 residues. The ends lost 1 base at V and 6 bases at J; junction bases unmatched: 9. CDR1 is SEHNR, CDR2 FQNEAQ, per germline (reference sequence). CDR3 bases: TGTGCCAGCAGCTTAGGGTTGTTGGCTAGCGGGGGCAATGAGCAGTTCTTC. Its protein product is CASSLGLLASGGNEQFF.

The J gene is TRBJ1-4, the V gene TRBV15; D may be TRBD1 (5 bases). Per germline, CDR1 LNHNV and CDR2 YYDKDF (reference sequence). Trimming shortened V by 6 bases and J by 6 bases, and 14 bases separated the two germline ends. The CDR3 covers 14 residues. CDR3 nucleotides: TGTGCCACCAGTAGGGACCTGAAAGATGAAAAACTGTTTTTT. This gives the protein CATSRDLKDEKLFF.

The chain combines TRBV18 with TRBJ2-7; possible D gene TRBD1, 6 bases. V lost 3 bases, J lost 3 bases, and 9 bases lay in between. In germline, CDR1 is KGHSH, CDR2 LQKENI. The CDR3 consists of 13 residues. CDR3: CASSPDSLYEQYF. The CDR3 DNA reads TGTGCCAGCTCACCGGACAGCCTCTACGAGCAGTACTTC.